The 11 T cell receptor beta chains reported below all come from one sample, sequenced in a study of human T cells and chemical hapten exposure. Specified time point: pre-sensitization, week 0. Regarding treatment: therapeutic diphenylcyclopropenone sensitization with weekly scalp DPC. MiXCR, applied by TCRdb to the RACE reads, yields one record per CDR3 protein. The sample lists roughly 260,000 distinct CDR3 sequences; over 8% were seen once. Sample: whole blood, taken in connection with sensitization to the hapten diphenylcyclopropenone (DPC). Every receptor here comes from a woman in her forties with alopecia areata. Some clones in this sample may be carry-over from other donors' samples.

A few counts support this clonotype. The J gene is TRBJ2-7, the V gene TRBV28, with D possibly matching TRBD2 (5 bases). Germline V lookup: CDR1 MDHEN, CDR2 SYDVKM. V gave up 7 bases and J gave up 0 bases, with 16 bases separating them. The CDR3 spans 15 residues. The CDR3 DNA sequence: TGTGCCAGCACCTCTAGGTTCACTAGCTCCTACGAGCAGTACTTC. Translation gives CASTSRFTSSYEQYF.

This clonotype was observed a few times. The rearrangement joins TRBV2 to TRBJ2-1, with TRBD2 matching 13 bases. This CDR3 is 17 amino acids long. CDR1 is SNHLY, CDR2 FYNNEI, per germline. V shed 6 bases, J shed 6 bases, and the junction held 11 bases outside the gene matches. The CDR3 loop is CASRRTSGRAWGNEQFF. In nucleotides, the CDR3 is TGTGCCAGCAGGAGAACTAGCGGGAGGGCCTGGGGCAATGAGCAGTTCTTC.

The rearrangement links TRBV7-2 to TRBJ1-1; no reliable D call. Between the trimmed V and J ends, which lost 2 bases and 4 bases, there was a span of 17 bases. The CDR3 loop spans 16 amino acids. The V gene's germline CDR1 is SGHTA and CDR2 FQGNSA. DNA for the CDR3: TGTGCCAGCAGCTTAAGCGCTCCAAGGATTGCCACTGAAGCTTTCTTT. As protein: CASSLSAPRIATEAFF.

This clonotype has only a few counts. The chain uses TRBV29-1 and TRBJ1-4; no definite D call. CDR1 and CDR2 (germline): SQVTM, ANQGSEA. There are 15 residues in the CDR3. The V end lost 4 bases, the J end lost 4 bases, and 16 bases lay between the germline ends. DNA for the CDR3: TGCAGCGTTGGAGGGTCTTGGGAGGGTAATGAAAAACTGTTTTTT. As protein: CSVGGSWEGNEKLFF.

The J gene is TRBJ1-1, the V gene TRBV28; D may be TRBD1 (6 bases). The germline V gene has CDR1 MDHEN and CDR2 SYDVKM. There are 14 residues in the CDR3. V gave up 10 bases and J gave up 7 bases, with 22 bases separating them. The DNA for the CDR3 is TGTGCCACCTGCTGGGGGGCCCGAACAGGTGAAGCTTTCTTT. It yields the protein CATCWGARTGEAFF.

The rearrangement uses TRBV10-3 and TRBJ2-3; the match to TRBD2 covers 12 bases. Germline CDR1 ENHRY, CDR2 SYGVKD. The CDR3 covers 17 residues. The J segment lost 2 bases and the V segment lost 10 bases, leaving 13 bases of the junction unmatched. The CDR3 loop reads CATAPRLAGETTDTQYF. DNA for the CDR3: TGTGCCACCGCCCCACGACTAGCGGGAGAGACCACAGATACGCAGTATTTT.

This clonotype was recorded many times. The chain recombines TRBV12-3 or TRBV12-4 with TRBJ2-7; 9 nucleotides agree with TRBD1. V shed 8 bases and J 3 bases; nucleotides not matched to a gene: 11. This CDR3 has 15 residues. The CDR3 loop is CASRWGTGWDYEQYF. Written as DNA, the CDR3 is TGTGCCAGCCGTTGGGGGACAGGGTGGGACTACGAGCAGTACTTC.

The CDR3 DNA reads TGCGCCAGCAGCTATGAGACGGGAGGGCCAACTTACGAGCAGTACTTC. This codes for CASSYETGGPTYEQYF. The chain recombines TRBV4-3 with TRBJ2-7; TRBD2 agrees at 8 bases. V trimming: 5 bases; J trimming: 4 bases; junction bases outside the gene matches: 13. The length of the CDR3 is 16 residues. The germline CDR1 and CDR2 sequences are LGHNA and YSLEER.

This clonotype was seen many times. This rearrangement joins TRBV6-5 to TRBJ1-2; D is perhaps TRBD1 (5 bases). V gave up 6 bases and J gave up 4 bases, with 18 bases separating them. Germline V lookup: CDR1 MNHEY, CDR2 SVGAGI. The CDR3 contains 15 residues. In nucleotides, the CDR3 is TGTGCCAGCAGGGACCCCTGGATGGGGACCTATGGCTACACCTTC. This sequence encodes CASRDPWMGTYGYTF.

This clonotype was counted between two and nine times. The gene calls are TRBV20-1 and TRBJ1-1; D is perhaps TRBD1 (6 bases). The length of the CDR3 is 13 residues. Germline CDR1 reads DFQATT; CDR2 reads SNEGSKA (reference sequence). With 5 bases removed from V and 4 bases from J, the gap between germline ends came to 14 bases. The CDR3: CSASSGRGTEAFF. CDR3 nucleotide sequence: TGCAGTGCTTCATCAGGCAGGGGCACTGAAGCTTTCTTT.

This clonotype has at least ten counts. The CDR3 spells CASSLAHKPVVEQFF. The DNA of the CDR3 is TGTGCCAGCAGCTTAGCACACAAGCCGGTCGTTGAGCAGTTCTTC. The chain is built from TRBV7-2 and TRBJ2-1; D is unresolved. There are 15 residues in the CDR3. CDR1 is SGHTA and CDR2 is FQGNSA in the germline V gene. Trimming took off 0 bases at V and 9 bases at J, with 15 bases between the two ends. Combining the CDR3 with reference TRBV7-2 and TRBJ2-1 gives the whole variable domain GAGVSQSPSNKVTEKGKDVELRCDPISGHTALYWYRQSLGQGLEFLIYFQGNSAPDKSGLPSDRFSAERTGGSVSTLTIQRTQQEDSAVYLCASSLAHKPVVEQFFGPGTRLTVL.